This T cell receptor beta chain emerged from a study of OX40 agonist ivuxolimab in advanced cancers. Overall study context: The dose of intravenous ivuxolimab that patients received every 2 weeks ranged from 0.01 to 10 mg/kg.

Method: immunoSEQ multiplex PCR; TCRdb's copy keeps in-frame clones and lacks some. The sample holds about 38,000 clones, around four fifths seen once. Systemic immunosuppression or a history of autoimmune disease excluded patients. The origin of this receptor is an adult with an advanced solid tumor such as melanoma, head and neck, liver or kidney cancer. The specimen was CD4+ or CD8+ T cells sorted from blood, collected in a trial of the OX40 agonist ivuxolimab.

In DNA, the CDR3 is TGTGCCAGCAGTCCTTTTAGCGGGACCGATTACGAGCAGTACTTC. Translated: CASSPFSGTDYEQYF. The genes are TRBV6-5 and TRBJ2-7; TRBD2 matches 8 bases. Trimming removed 5 bases from V and 4 bases from J; junction bases left unmatched: 10. Per germline, CDR1 MNHEY and CDR2 SVGAGI. There are 15 residues in the CDR3.